This entry features one TCR beta chain sequence. CDR3 length equals 16 residues. Trimming stripped 0 bases from V and 0 bases from J, with 9 bases between. The germline CDR1 and CDR2 sequences are LGHNA and YSLEER. This entry belongs to a study of ipilimumab plus nivolumab after autologous stem cell transplantation. The protocol was immunoSEQ multiplex PCR, while the TCRdb copy is restricted to in-frame clones and leaves out a portion. The table includes 77,000 or so clones, 83% detected once. The rearrangement joins TRBV4-3 to TRBJ2-1; no definite D call. The receptor comes from a male donor with diffuse large B-cell lymphoma. Sequences were derived from PBMCs, sampled in a trial of ipilimumab plus nivolumab as post-transplant consolidation. CDR3 sequence: CASSQDMDSSYNEQFF. In DNA form, the CDR3 reads TGCGCCAGCAGCCAAGATATGGATAGCTCCTACAATGAGCAGTTCTTC.